What follows are 32 T cell receptor beta chains derived from one specimen sequenced in a study of blood T cell repertoires in COVID-19 (TCRdb year 2020). The library was prepared using the immunoSEQ multiplex PCR assay. TCRdb re-hosts the immuneACCESS table, in-frame sequences only. Its copies lack some clones; in the studies checked, an unresolved V gene accounts for under half of them, and the cause for the rest is not known. The sample table contains some 110,000 clones; only one count was recorded for around 78% of them. The top ten clonotypes cover 5% to 8% of the sample. Sequenced: peripheral blood. The origin of the receptors is a man older than 75 with COVID-19, enrolled during active disease.

The rearrangement links TRBV7-8 to TRBJ2-1, with TRBD2 identical over 8 bases. The V and J ends lost 5 bases and 3 bases, in that order; junction bases with no gene match: 6. CDR1 and CDR2 from the germline V gene are SGHVS and FQNEAQ. The CDR3 contains 15 residues. The CDR3 nucleotides are TGTGCCAGCAGCCGAGCGGGAGCGGACTACAATGAGCAGTTCTTC. Translated: CASSRAGADYNEQFF.

This clone was seen a handful of times. The chain recombines TRBV3-1 (or the pseudogene TRBV3-2) with TRBJ2-1; no clear D. Germline V CDR1 and CDR2: LGHDT, YNNKEL (reference sequence). With 0 bases removed from V and 7 bases from J, the gap between germline ends came to 31 bases. The CDR3 loop spans 21 amino acids. CDR3 DNA: TGTGCCAGCAGCCAAGATCCCGGCCCCCTATTAAGCCGGGTTCGGGTTAATGAGCAGTTCTTC. The encoded protein is CASSQDPGPLLSRVRVNEQFF.

This sequence joins TRBV5-6 and TRBJ2-2, with a tentative D call TRBD1 (7 bases). This CDR3 spans 15 amino acids. The V and J ends lost 5 bases and 2 bases respectively, with 13 bases between them. Germline V lookup: CDR1 SGHDT, CDR2 YYEEEE. The CDR3 DNA reads TGTGCCAGCAGGCCGGAGGGGGCAAACACCGGGGAGCTGTTTTTT. It specifies CASRPEGANTGELFF.

The chain has TRBV12-3 or TRBV12-4 and TRBJ2-3; no clear D. The CDR3 runs to 12 residues. Trimming left V 3 bases short and J 3 bases short, with 4 bases between. CDR3 loop: CASSFSTDTQYF. In DNA form, the CDR3 reads TGTGCCAGCAGTTTTAGTACAGATACGCAGTATTTT.

This chain connects TRBV25-1 to TRBJ2-7; 8 positions match TRBD2. CDR1 MGHDK and CDR2 SYGVNS come from the germline V gene. V shed 2 bases, J shed 2 bases, and the junction held 5 bases outside the gene matches. This CDR3 is 15 amino acids long. CDR3 bases: TGTGCCAGCAGTGAACCGGAGCGGGGGACCTACGAGCAGTACTTC. The encoded protein is CASSEPERGTYEQYF.

V gene TRBV11-2 combines with J gene TRBJ2-5; 11 bases are a match to TRBD2. Germline CDR1 reads SGHAT; CDR2 reads FQNNGV. After removal of 4 bases from V and 0 bases from J, the junction contained 7 bases not matched to a gene. This CDR3 comprises 17 residues. The CDR3 here is CASSSQGLAGYQETQYF. The CDR3, as DNA: TGTGCCAGCAGCTCGCAAGGACTAGCGGGCTACCAAGAGACCCAGTACTTC.

This chain uses TRBV6-1 with TRBJ1-4, with 8 bases fitting TRBD1. In germline, CDR1 is MNHNS, CDR2 SASEGT. After removal of 0 bases from V and 8 bases from J, the junction contained 8 bases not matched to a gene. The CDR3 length is 16 residues. CDR3 in DNA: TGTGCCAGCAGTGAAGCGGGGACAGGTCTTCTAGAAAAACTGTTTTTT. Translation: CASSEAGTGLLEKLFF.

This chain joins TRBV28 and TRBJ2-7; 7 bases align to TRBD1. Germline CDR1 and CDR2: MDHEN and SYDVKM. The length of the CDR3 is 16 residues. Unmatched junction bases numbered 11, after V lost 6 bases and J lost 0 bases. CDR3 sequence: CASRGPGTESSYEQYF. As DNA, the CDR3 is TGTGCCAGCAGGGGCCCAGGGACAGAGAGCTCCTACGAGCAGTACTTC.

Regarding this clone: Within the sample, other DNA sequences also encode this same CDR3. The chain uses TRBV21-1 and TRBJ2-5; the listed D gene, TRBD1, was not tested against the DNA. TRBV21-1 is described as a pseudogene. The CDR3 spans 15 residues. In DNA form, the CDR3 reads TGTGCCAGCAGCAAAGAAGGGGAAGACAGGGAGACCCAGTACTTC. The encoded protein is CASSKEGEDRETQYF.

This clone was detected once. The chain uses TRBV7-2 and TRBJ2-6; TRBD1 might be the D (5 bases). CDR1 is SGHTA, CDR2 FQGNSA, per germline. V was clipped by 3 bases and J by 1 base, with 7 bases between them. The CDR3 contains 15 residues. In DNA form, the CDR3 reads TGTGCCAGCAGCTTCTCAGGGTCTGGGGCCAACGTCCTGACTTTC. Residues: CASSFSGSGANVLTF.

This sequence joins TRBV7-2 and TRBJ2-3, with D possibly TRBD2 on 5 matching bases. CDR3 length: 15 amino acids. Germline-derived CDR1 and CDR2 are SGHTA and FQGNSA. The V end lost 2 bases, the J end lost 1 base, and 10 bases lay between the germline ends. Written as DNA, the CDR3 is TGTGCCAGCAGCTTACGCCGGGGTGGCACAGATACGCAGTATTTT. Translating it yields CASSLRRGGTDTQYF.

J is TRBJ2-3 and V is TRBV7-3; 9 bases align to TRBD1. CDR1 and CDR2 from the germline V gene are SGHTA and FQGTGA. The ends lost 3 bases at V and 2 bases at J; junction bases unmatched: 3. This CDR3 comprises 15 residues. The CDR3 is CASSFTGGNTDTQYF. The CDR3 nucleotides read TGTGCCAGCAGCTTTACAGGGGGCAACACAGATACGCAGTATTTT.

CDR3 coding DNA: TGTGCCACCAGTGCAGTACCCGAAACTGGACAGCCCGAGGAGTTCTTC. It codes for CATSAVPETGQPEEFF. This chain connects TRBV15 to TRBJ2-1; tentative D call: TRBD1 (6 bases). Germline V gives CDR1 LNHNV, CDR2 YYDKDF (reference sequence). V was cut by 6 bases and J by 14 bases, with 29 bases left in between. CDR3 length: 16 amino acids.

Points on this clone: Other DNA sequences in this specimen translate into the identical CDR3. This chain links TRBV7-9 with TRBJ1-1, with D unresolved. Germline V gene lookup returns CDR1 SEHNR and CDR2 FQNEAQ (reference sequence). V lost 5 bases, J lost 1 base, and 8 bases lay in between. This CDR3 has 13 amino acids. CDR3 sequence (DNA): TGTGCCAGCAGCCTTAGAGGGAACACTGAAGCTTTCTTT. This sequence encodes CASSLRGNTEAFF.

The genes are TRBV18 and TRBJ2-3, with 12 positions matching TRBD2. In germline, CDR1 is KGHSH, CDR2 LQKENI. J gave up 0 bases and V 1 base, and 5 bases lay outside the gene matches. CDR3 length: 18 residues. CDR3 in DNA: TGTGCCAGCTCACCACGGTCTAGCGGGAGGGGAAGCACAGATACGCAGTATTTT. It yields the protein CASSPRSSGRGSTDTQYF.

V and J are TRBV11-1 and TRBJ2-5; TRBD1 is a possible D gene (6 bases). The germline CDR1 and CDR2 sequences are SGHAT and FQDESV (reference sequence). V was trimmed by 5 bases and J by 2 bases, leaving 9 bases between them. The CDR3 length is 13 residues. The CDR3 here is CASSGRGQETQYF. The CDR3 DNA reads TGTGCCAGCAGCGGCAGGGGTCAAGAGACCCAGTACTTC.

The chain carries TRBV27 and TRBJ2-5, with 12 bases matching TRBD2. Germline CDR1 MNHEY, CDR2 SMNVEV (reference sequence). Germline trimming cut 6 bases from V and 2 bases from J; bases unmatched to any gene: 13. This CDR3 is 18 amino acids long. Written as DNA, the CDR3 is TGTGCCAGCAGCCCAAGTGGACTAGCGGGAATGTTGCAAGAGACCCAGTACTTC. It specifies CASSPSGLAGMLQETQYF.

V is TRBV29-1 and J is TRBJ2-2, with 7 nucleotides matching TRBD1. The CDR3 contains 12 residues. V shed 6 bases and J 6 bases; nucleotides not matched to a gene: 4. The germline gives CDR1 SQVTM, CDR2 ANQGSEA. CDR3 DNA sequence: TGCAGCGTGGGGGACAGTGCCGGGGAGCTGTTTTTT. Its protein is CSVGDSAGELFF.

The chain links TRBV5-1 to TRBJ1-2, with 8 bases identical to TRBD1. This CDR3 is 17 amino acids long. Germline V gene sequence: CDR1 SGHRS, CDR2 YFSETQ. V gave up 0 bases and J gave up 4 bases; unmatched junction bases: 11. CDR3 sequence (DNA): TGCGCCAGCAGCTTGGGGCAGGGGGCAGGAGGAAGCTATGGCTACACCTTC. It encodes CASSLGQGAGGSYGYTF.

J is TRBJ2-1 and V is TRBV5-4; a possible D gene is TRBD1 (5 bases). The CDR3 spans 15 residues. Trimming took 5 bases from V and 4 from J, leaving 16 bases between them. Germline lookup yields CDR1 SGHNT and CDR2 YYREEE (reference sequence). The CDR3 nucleotides read TGTGCCAGCAGTTACGGTGGACAAGTTTACAATGAGCAGTTCTTC. This sequence encodes CASSYGGQVYNEQFF.

This clone was recorded once. The rearrangement links TRBV27 to TRBJ1-4, with 7 bases that match TRBD1. Germline V CDR1 and CDR2: MNHEY, SMNVEV (reference sequence). The J segment lost 3 bases and the V segment lost 9 bases, leaving 7 bases of the junction unmatched. CDR3 length equals 14 residues. The CDR3 sequence is CASRQGRANEKLFF. The DNA of the CDR3 is TGTGCCAGTAGACAGGGTCGAGCTAATGAAAAACTGTTTTTT.

J is TRBJ1-4 and V is TRBV25-1, with a possible D match to TRBD1 (5 bases). The CDR3 sequence is 16 residues long. Germline lookup yields CDR1 MGHDK and CDR2 SYGVNS. V gave up 8 bases and J gave up 0 bases, with 16 bases separating them. CDR3 in DNA: TGTGCCAGCGGCGCGGGGGGTTGGGCAACTAATGAAAAACTGTTTTTT. This codes for CASGAGGWATNEKLFF.

V and J are TRBV29-1 and TRBJ2-5; 9 nucleotides agree with TRBD2. The ends lost 8 bases at V and 5 bases at J; junction bases unmatched: 9. The germline CDR1 and CDR2 sequences are SQVTM and ANQGSEA. This CDR3 is built from 13 residues. The CDR3 is CSPTSGSRETQYF. DNA of the CDR3: TGCAGCCCGACTAGCGGCTCTCGGGAGACCCAGTACTTC.

This clone was detected a few times. The V and J genes are TRBV14 and TRBJ2-7; tentatively, D is TRBD1 (7 bases). The CDR3 spans 12 residues. Germline V gives CDR1 SGHDN, CDR2 FVKESK. V was clipped by 5 bases and J by 6 bases, with 11 bases between them. The DNA of the CDR3 is TGTGCCAGCAGCGACAGGGACTCCGAGCAGTACTTC. Translated: CASSDRDSEQYF.

The genes are TRBV5-1 and TRBJ2-5, with TRBD1 matching over 8 bases. CDR3 size: 14 residues. Germline trimming cut 0 bases from V and 5 bases from J; bases unmatched to any gene: 3. Per the germline V gene, CDR1 is SGHRS and CDR2 is YFSETQ. CDR3 sequence (DNA): TGCGCCAGCAGCTTGGAGAGACAGGGGGAGACCCAGTACTTC. This gives the protein CASSLERQGETQYF.

The chain couples TRBV19 to TRBJ1-2; tentatively, D is TRBD1 (6 bases). V was cut by 6 bases and J by 1 base, with 12 bases left in between. The CDR3 totals 14 residues. Germline CDR1 is LNHDA and CDR2 is SQIVND (reference sequence). CDR3 coding DNA: TGTGCCAGTAGGCCCCCAGGGGTTAACTATGGCTACACCTTC. It codes for CASRPPGVNYGYTF. Complete variable domain (other parts from reference TRBV19 and TRBJ1-2): DGGITQSPKYLFRKEGQNVTLSCEQNLNHDAMYWYRQDPGQGLRLIYYSQIVNDFQKGDIAEGYSVSREKKESFPLTVTSAQKNPTAFYLCASRPPGVNYGYTFGSGTRLTVV.

The V call is TRBV24-1, the J call TRBJ1-1; TRBD1 might be the D (6 bases). V was shortened by 7 bases and J by 6 bases, with 17 bases between the two germline ends. CDR1 is KGHDR and CDR2 is SFDVKD in the germline V gene. CDR3 length: 14 residues. CDR3 bases: TGTGCCACCAGCAACACAGGGATCGGCGCTGAAGCTTTCTTT. This translates into CATSNTGIGAEAFF.

The chain recombines TRBV19 with TRBJ1-5; weak D call: TRBD1 (5 bases). The CDR3 length is 14 residues. Germline V gene sequence: CDR1 LNHDA, CDR2 SQIVND (reference sequence). Trimming shortened V by 5 bases and J by 5 bases, and 13 bases separated the two germline ends. CDR3 loop: CASSSQGTDQPQHF. CDR3 DNA sequence: TGTGCCAGTAGTTCGCAGGGTACGGATCAGCCCCAGCATTTT.

The chain links TRBV7-2 to TRBJ2-7; D remains ambiguous. V shed 3 bases and J shed 6 bases, with 15 bases lying between them. The CDR3 totals 14 residues. Germline loops: CDR1 SGHTA, CDR2 FQGNSA. This CDR3 is CASSFAGSSSEQYF. The CDR3 nucleotides read TGTGCCAGCAGCTTCGCCGGCTCTAGTAGCGAGCAGTACTTC. Using reference TRBV7-2 and TRBJ2-7 for the parts outside the CDR3, the full variable domain is GAGVSQSPSNKVTEKGKDVELRCDPISGHTALYWYRQSLGQGLEFLIYFQGNSAPDKSGLPSDRFSAERTGGSVSTLTIQRTQQEDSAVYLCASSFAGSSSEQYFGPGTRLTVT.

The V call is TRBV7-3, the J call TRBJ1-1, with unresolved D. The V end lost 2 bases, the J end lost 1 base, and 5 bases lay between the germline ends. This CDR3 comprises 13 residues. Looked up from germline, CDR1 is SGHTA and CDR2 is FQGTGA. The CDR3 loop is CASSLEQNTEAFF. As DNA, the CDR3 is TGTGCCAGCAGCTTAGAGCAGAACACTGAAGCTTTCTTT.

This clone has at least ten counts. The rearrangement links TRBV4-1 to TRBJ2-7; TRBD1 agrees at 10 bases. CDR1 is MGHRA and CDR2 is YSYEKL in the germline V gene. This CDR3 region has 17 residues. J was trimmed by 4 bases and V by 4 bases; bases with no gene match: 13. The CDR3 sequence is CASSPMDRGDRRYEQYF. CDR3 DNA: TGCGCCAGCAGCCCGATGGACAGGGGGGACCGTCGTTACGAGCAGTACTTC.

J is TRBJ2-1 and V is TRBV28; D may be TRBD2 (5 bases). V was pared by 3 bases and J by 3 bases, with 15 bases between. The CDR3 is 16 residues long. Looked up from germline, CDR1 is MDHEN and CDR2 is SYDVKM. CDR3 in DNA: TGTGCCAGCAGTTTGTACACAGTTCGGGACTACAATGAGCAGTTCTTC. Residues: CASSLYTVRDYNEQFF.